These 29 T cell receptor beta chains were all obtained from the same sample, sequenced in a study of T cells after yellow fever vaccination. Via MiXCR, TCRdb re-called the 5' RACE reads, giving one row per CDR3 protein. The sample shows 50,000 to 60,000 distinct CDR3 sequences, more than 6.5% of them seen only once. This material consisted of CD8+ T cells not binding an NS4B(214-222) dextramer, sorted from PBMCs, taken more than 35 days after the first yellow fever vaccination. These receptors came from a man younger than 30 who received the YFV17D yellow fever vaccine.

This clonotype turned up a few times. The CDR3 region is CASSIRAEQFF. Written as DNA, the CDR3 is TGTGCCAGTAGTATAAGGGCTGAGCAGTTCTTC. The gene calls are TRBV19 and TRBJ2-1; D not resolved. CDR3 size: 11 residues. V lost 2 bases to trimming and J lost 9 bases, with 5 bases between them. CDR1 LNHDA and CDR2 SQIVND come from the germline V gene (reference sequence). The entire variable domain, with the rest obtained from reference TRBV19 and TRBJ2-1, is as follows: DGGITQSPKYLFRKEGQNVTLSCEQNLNHDAMYWYRQDPGQGLRLIYYSQIVNDFQKGDIAEGYSVSREKKESFPLTVTSAQKNPTAFYLCASSIRAEQFFGPGTRLTVL.

This clonotype was seen more than once but under ten times. The chain joins TRBV6-5 to TRBJ1-5; no definite D call. The germline V and J ends were trimmed by 2 bases and 7 bases, with 9 bases remaining between them. Germline values: CDR1 MNHEY, CDR2 SVGAGI. The CDR3 sequence is 13 residues long. In nucleotides, the CDR3 is TGTGCCAGCAGTTACGACTCAGCCCAGCCCCAGCATTTT. Protein: CASSYDSAQPQHF.

V usage is TRBV7-9 and J usage is TRBJ2-7; D is ambiguous. Germline V lookup: CDR1 SEHNR, CDR2 FQNEAQ (reference sequence). This CDR3 comprises 12 residues. V was pared by 4 bases and J by 0 bases, with 4 bases between. Here the CDR3 reads CASSSNSYEQYV. The DNA of the CDR3 is TGTGCCAGCAGCTCCAACTCCTACGAGCAGTACGTC.

This clonotype was recorded many times. The V and J genes are TRBV3-1 and TRBJ1-1; no definite D call. Germline V gene data show CDR1 as LGHDT and CDR2 as YNNKEL (reference sequence). The CDR3 contains 13 residues. V shed 1 base and J shed 5 bases, with 8 bases lying between them. CDR3 in DNA: TGTGCCAGCAGCCAAGGGTTTGGGACTGAAGCTTTCTTT. Amino acids: CASSQGFGTEAFF. The complete variable domain, with remaining parts taken from reference TRBV3-1 and TRBJ1-1, reads DTAVSQTPKYLVTQMGNDKSIKCEQNLGHDTMYWYKQDSKKFLKIMFSYNNKELIINETVPNRFSPKSPDKAHLNLHINSLELGDSAVYFCASSQGFGTEAFFGQGTRLTVV.

This clonotype was counted at least ten times. This rearrangement joins TRBV2 to TRBJ2-2; D unclear. CDR3 size: 17 residues. V lost 1 base to trimming and J lost 5 bases, with 17 bases between them. CDR1 is SNHLY, CDR2 FYNNEI, per germline. CDR3 nucleotides: TGTGCCAGCAGTGAAGAGAATACCGGGCCACGGACCGGGGAGCTGTTTTTT. Translating gives CASSEENTGPRTGELFF.

This chain uses TRBV6-2 or TRBV6-3 with TRBJ2-1; D is perhaps TRBD2 (5 bases). This CDR3 region has 15 residues. Trimming stripped 2 bases from V and 12 bases from J, with 20 bases between. CDR1 is MNHEY, CDR2 SVGEGT, per germline. The CDR3 nucleotides read TGTGCCAGCAGTTACCGGGGTAAGGGCCTTCTATGGCAGTTCTTC. It translates to CASSYRGKGLLWQFF.

This clonotype came up a few times. The chain combines TRBV7-8 with TRBJ1-6, with a possible D match to TRBD1 (6 bases). V gave up 0 bases and J gave up 7 bases, with 10 bases separating them. The CDR3 length is 15 residues. From germline, CDR1 is SGHVS and CDR2 FQNEAQ. In DNA form, the CDR3 reads TGTGCCAGCAGCTTAGCGCGGGGGCACAATTCACCCCTCCACTTT. It encodes CASSLARGHNSPLHF.

The chain recombines TRBV5-1 with TRBJ2-7; D ambiguous. With 2 bases removed from V and 3 bases from J, the gap between germline ends came to 12 bases. The CDR3 consists of 14 residues. Germline CDR1 SGHRS, CDR2 YFSETQ. The CDR3 nucleotides are TGCGCCAGCAGCTTTGGTTCCGGTGACTACGAGCAGTACGTC. Its translation is CASSFGSGDYEQYV.

J is TRBJ2-3 and V is TRBV6-1, with 9 positions matching TRBD2. The germline V gene has CDR1 MNHNS and CDR2 SASEGT. There are 18 residues in the CDR3. The V and J ends lost 4 bases and 2 bases, in that order; junction bases with no gene match: 13. The CDR3 spells CASSGRGGSGGNTDTQYF. The CDR3 DNA follows: TGTGCCAGCAGTGGCCGGGGTGGTAGCGGGGGCAACACAGATACGCAGTATTTT.

This clonotype was seen at least ten times. The J gene is TRBJ2-1, the V gene TRBV15, with D possibly matching TRBD2 (7 bases). Germline lookup yields CDR1 LNHNV and CDR2 YYDKDF (reference sequence). The CDR3 length is 16 residues. Trimming took off 3 bases at V and 8 bases at J, with 20 bases between the two ends. The CDR3, as DNA: TGTGCCACCAGCAGCTTTACCGGGACGGGGGGCGATGAGCAGTTCTTC. It encodes CATSSFTGTGGDEQFF.

This clonotype was recorded at least ten times. The chain recombines TRBV28 with TRBJ2-3, with 7 bases fitting TRBD1. Germline CDR1 reads MDHEN; CDR2 reads SYDVKM. Trimming cost V 4 bases and J 3 bases; bases outside gene matches: 4. CDR3 size: 14 residues. Here the CDR3 reads CASSSTGLTDTQYF. CDR3 DNA: TGTGCCAGCAGTTCGACAGGGCTGACAGATACGCAGTATTTT.

This clonotype has a count of ten or more. This sequence joins TRBV6-2 or TRBV6-3 and TRBJ2-1, with 12 bases that match TRBD2. This CDR3 is built from 13 residues. Germline lookup yields CDR1 MNHEY and CDR2 SVGEGT. J lost 10 bases, V lost 6 bases, and 4 bases had no gene match. The CDR3 DNA reads TGTGCCAGCAGCTTCGGACTAGCGGGGGAGCAGTTCTTC. Encoded protein: CASSFGLAGEQFF.

This clonotype was seen repeatedly, ten times or more. The chain is built from TRBV6-5 and TRBJ2-2; 7 nucleotides match TRBD2. Germline CDR1 reads MNHEY; CDR2 reads SVGAGI. V lost 4 bases and J lost 2; bases outside the gene matches: 7. This CDR3 comprises 16 residues. Here the CDR3 DNA reads TGTGCCAGCAGTTTCAAAAGCGGGGCCAACACCGGGGAGCTGTTTTTT. Amino acids: CASSFKSGANTGELFF.

The table lists this clonotype with many counts. This chain uses TRBV13 with TRBJ2-5; D is ambiguous. CDR1 is PRHDT, CDR2 FYEKMQ, per germline (reference sequence). The CDR3 has 11 residues. V lost 5 bases and J lost 5, with 6 bases in between. The DNA for the CDR3 is TGTGCCAGCAGCCTACGGGAGACCCAGTACTTC. Translating gives CASSLRETQYF.

The sample holds a few counts of this clonotype. The chain recombines TRBV28 with TRBJ2-7; 7 bases are a match to TRBD2. The CDR3 extends over 17 amino acids. J lost 2 bases, V lost 3 bases, and 13 bases had no gene match. Germline assignment: CDR1 MDHEN and CDR2 SYDVKM. CDR3 residues: CASSFGAGELPPYEQYV. In DNA, the CDR3 is TGTGCCAGCAGTTTTGGGGCGGGAGAACTCCCCCCCTACGAGCAGTACGTC.

V and J are TRBV11-2 and TRBJ2-5; D is uncertain. The CDR3 is 14 amino acids. Germline CDR1 SGHAT, CDR2 FQNNGV. Trimming took 4 bases from V and 0 from J, leaving 9 bases between them. For the CDR3, the DNA is TGTGCCAGCAGCTCCAGCATTTACCAAGAGACCCAGTACTTC. It specifies CASSSSIYQETQYF.

This clonotype was counted many times. The J gene is TRBJ2-1, the V gene TRBV6-2 or TRBV6-3; D is ambiguous. CDR1 MNHEY and CDR2 SVGEGT come from the germline V gene. CDR3 size: 14 residues. V lost 2 bases and J lost 7, with 12 bases in between. CDR3 amino acids: CASSYDGVGNEQFF. The CDR3 coding sequence is TGTGCCAGCAGTTACGATGGGGTAGGAAATGAGCAGTTCTTC.

In this sample, this clonotype turned up a few times. This rearrangement joins TRBV7-2 to TRBJ2-3; 9 bases fit TRBD2. Germline CDR1 and CDR2: SGHTA and FQGNSA. The CDR3 has 16 residues. Losses at the gene ends were 4 bases for V and 4 bases for J; bases not matched to a gene: 9. The CDR3 sequence is CASSSHRGGAADTQYF. Written as DNA, the CDR3 is TGTGCCAGCAGCTCCCACCGCGGGGGGGCGGCAGATACGCAGTATTTT.

Many counts were recorded for this clonotype. The chain uses TRBV4-2 and TRBJ1-6, with D tentatively TRBD1 (6 bases). Trimming pared 1 base from V and 9 bases from J, leaving 19 bases between. From germline, CDR1 is LGHNA and CDR2 YNFKEQ. The CDR3 loop spans 17 amino acids. This CDR3 reads CASSQATGKSLSSPLHF. The CDR3 region has the DNA TGTGCCAGCAGCCAAGCAACAGGGAAATCGCTGAGTTCACCCCTCCACTTT.

This clonotype was seen many times. The chain joins TRBV3-1 to TRBJ2-1; 11 bases match TRBD2. Per the germline V gene, CDR1 is LGHDT and CDR2 is YNNKEL (reference sequence). There are 16 residues in the CDR3. Trimming took 2 bases from V and 7 from J; bases not matched to a gene: 7. CDR3 sequence (DNA): TGTGCCAGCAGCCAATTAGCGGGGGGGCGTAGGAATGAGCAGTTCTTC. It is translated as CASSQLAGGRRNEQFF.

This clonotype was detected only a few times. The V gene is TRBV12-3 or TRBV12-4, the J gene TRBJ1-2, with unresolved D. Trimming stripped 1 base from V and 4 bases from J, with 7 bases between. This CDR3 comprises 13 residues. The CDR3 loop is CASSLVGGYGYTF. CDR3 in DNA: TGTGCCAGCAGTTTAGTGGGAGGCTATGGCTACACCTTC.

This clonotype was detected a few times. The chain uses TRBV20-1 and TRBJ2-2; the D is unclear. Trimming shortened V by 2 bases and J by 0 bases, and 7 bases separated the two germline ends. CDR1 and CDR2 from the germline V gene are DFQATT and SNEGSKA (reference sequence). There are 14 residues in the CDR3. The CDR3 here is CSARRNANTGELFF. CDR3 coding DNA: TGCAGTGCTAGACGAAACGCGAACACCGGGGAGCTGTTTTTT.

The table lists this clonotype with many counts. The rearrangement joins TRBV29-1 to TRBJ1-1, with TRBD1 as a possible D gene (5 bases). The CDR3 totals 14 residues. Trimming shortened V by 4 bases and J by 1 base, and 13 bases separated the two germline ends. Germline V gives CDR1 SQVTM, CDR2 ANQGSEA. The CDR3 protein is CSVAVRRGNTEAFF. The CDR3 DNA is TGCAGCGTTGCAGTCCGTAGGGGGAACACTGAAGCTTTCTTT.

This clonotype was seen ten or more times. CDR3: CASSRVAGSRELFF. The CDR3 coding sequence is TGTGCCAGCAGCCGAGTGGCAGGGTCCCGGGAGCTGTTTTTT. This chain uses TRBV7-2 with TRBJ2-2, with D possibly TRBD1 on 5 matching bases. This CDR3 is built from 14 residues. Germline CDR1 and CDR2: SGHTA and FQGNSA. V dropped 5 bases and J dropped 9 bases, with 16 bases sitting between them.

This clonotype was observed a few times. This sequence joins TRBV6-2 or TRBV6-3 and TRBJ1-2; D not certain. The length of the CDR3 is 16 residues. V lost 2 bases and J 4 bases, leaving 17 bases between the germline ends. Germline loops: CDR1 MNHEY, CDR2 SVGEGT. CDR3 nucleotide sequence: TGTGCCAGCAGTTACAATTCCGGGATCCAAGGCTATGGCTACACCTTC. Translation gives CASSYNSGIQGYGYTF.

This clonotype showed up many times. The chain joins TRBV9 to TRBJ2-1; 9 nucleotides agree with TRBD2. This CDR3 contains 18 residues. The V gene's germline CDR1 is SGDLS and CDR2 YYNGEE. V was clipped by 0 bases and J by 4 bases; unmatched bases: 11. The chain's CDR3 is CASSVGFGGLAGYNEQFF. The CDR3, as DNA: TGTGCCAGCAGCGTAGGGTTCGGTGGGCTAGCGGGATACAATGAGCAGTTCTTC.

This clonotype was observed at least ten times. This rearrangement joins TRBV28 to TRBJ2-7; 9 nucleotides agree with TRBD1. This CDR3 is 17 amino acids long. Germline loops: CDR1 MDHEN, CDR2 SYDVKM. Trimming removed 5 bases from V and 0 bases from J; junction bases left unmatched: 11. The CDR3 nucleotides are TGTGCCAGCAGTCCTCCGGGACAGGGTTTTAGCTCCTACGAGCAGTACGTC. Its translation is CASSPPGQGFSSYEQYV.

The rearrangement uses TRBV12-3 or TRBV12-4 and TRBJ2-5, with D possibly matching TRBD1 (6 bases). Trimming stripped 1 base from V and 5 bases from J, with 17 bases between. The CDR3 length is 16 residues. The CDR3 sequence: CASSLGYGTPRETQYF. The CDR3 region has the DNA TGTGCCAGCAGTTTAGGGTACGGGACACCCCGGGAGACCCAGTACTTC.

The gene calls are TRBV29-1 and TRBJ2-3, with D maybe TRBD1 (6 bases). Looked up from germline, CDR1 is SQVTM and CDR2 is ANQGSEA. V dropped 4 bases and J dropped 3 bases, with 14 bases sitting between them. There are 14 residues in the CDR3. The DNA of the CDR3 is TGCAGCGTTGTGGGTGGGGGCGGGACAGATACGCAGTATTTT. It is translated as CSVVGGGGTDTQYF.